What follows are 22 T cell receptor beta chains derived from one specimen sequenced in a study of cytomegalovirus exposure and HLA in healthy donors. Repertoires were generated with immunoSEQ multiplex PCR, while TCRdb's copy carries only in-frame clones and drops some. The table shows roughly 79,000 clones, with about 92% occurring only once. Sequencing was carried out using PBMCs. All receptors come from a man aged 18 to 30 in good health and CMV-seronegative.

In this sample, this clone turned up once. The chain carries TRBV7-9 and TRBJ2-5; 9 bases agree with TRBD2. The CDR3 is made up of 15 amino acids. J gave up 5 bases and V 1 base, and 5 bases lay outside the gene matches. The germline V gene encodes CDR1 SEHNR and CDR2 FQNEAQ (reference sequence). The CDR3 nucleotides are TGTGCCAGCAGCTTAGGGCTAGCGGGAACGGAGACCCAGTACTTC. Its protein is CASSLGLAGTETQYF. Complete variable domain (other parts from reference TRBV7-9 and TRBJ2-5): DTGVSQNPRHKITKRGQNVTFRCDPISEHNRLYWYRQTLGQGPEFLTYFQNEAQLEKSRLLSDRFSAERPKGSFSTLEIQRTEQGDSAMYLCASSLGLAGTETQYFGPGTRLLVL.

The rearrangement uses TRBV28 and TRBJ1-5, with D perhaps matching TRBD1 (5 bases). Germline V lookup: CDR1 MDHEN, CDR2 SYDVKM. The CDR3 covers 16 residues. V was clipped by 5 bases and J by 3 bases, with 17 bases between them. CDR3: CASSLPGQGNNQPQHF. The CDR3 region has the DNA TGTGCCAGCAGTCTCCCCGGGCAGGGCAACAATCAGCCCCAGCATTTT.

This rearrangement joins TRBV5-6 to TRBJ2-7; D is unclear. V gave up 0 bases and J gave up 3 bases, with 7 bases separating them. The CDR3 extends over 13 amino acids. Per germline, CDR1 SGHDT and CDR2 YYEEEE. The CDR3 loop is CASSLGRYYEQYF. The CDR3, as DNA: TGTGCCAGCAGCTTGGGCAGATACTACGAGCAGTACTTC. Together with reference TRBV5-6 and TRBJ2-7, the CDR3 gives the full variable domain: DAGVTQSPTHLIKTRGQQVTLRCSPKSGHDTVSWYQQALGQGPQFIFQYYEEEERQRGNFPDRFSGHQFPNYSSELNVNALLLGDSALYLCASSLGRYYEQYFGPGTRLTVT.

This clone was seen just once. The chain carries TRBV13 and TRBJ1-1; 8 bases agree with TRBD1. Germline CDR1 reads PRHDT; CDR2 reads FYEKMQ (reference sequence). This CDR3 has 15 amino acids. J gave up 6 bases and V 5 bases, and 11 bases lay outside the gene matches. CDR3 residues: CASSNLDRDKAEAFF. The CDR3 DNA follows: TGTGCCAGCAGCAATCTGGACAGGGATAAGGCTGAAGCTTTCTTT. Drawing the rest from reference TRBV13 and TRBJ1-1, the complete variable domain is AAGVIQSPRHLIKEKRETATLKCYPIPRHDTVYWYQQGPGQDPQFLISFYEKMQSDKGSIPDRFSAQQFSDYHSELNMSSLELGDSALYFCASSNLDRDKAEAFFGQGTRLTVV.

The chain links TRBV7-9 to TRBJ2-1; possible D gene TRBD2, 5 bases. This CDR3 is built from 13 residues. Trimming left V 2 bases short and J 7 bases short, with 9 bases between. Germline CDR1 reads SEHNR; CDR2 reads FQNEAQ (reference sequence). This CDR3 reads CASSLIGMNEQFF. CDR3 in DNA: TGTGCCAGCAGCTTAATCGGGATGAATGAGCAGTTCTTC.

This chain joins TRBV13 and TRBJ2-3; 7 bases match TRBD1. This CDR3 has 15 residues. V trimming: 5 bases; J trimming: 5 bases; junction bases outside the gene matches: 10. Germline V lookup: CDR1 PRHDT, CDR2 FYEKMQ (reference sequence). CDR3 nucleotide sequence: TGTGCCAGCAGCCCAATTGGGACAGATGAAGATACGCAGTATTTT. Translated: CASSPIGTDEDTQYF.

This chain connects TRBV5-1 to TRBJ1-2; possible D gene TRBD1, 6 bases. The germline V gene encodes CDR1 SGHRS and CDR2 YFSETQ. The CDR3 loop spans 15 amino acids. V was shortened by 4 bases and J by 3 bases, with 16 bases between the two germline ends. The CDR3 region is CASSLQGQIDYGYTF. The CDR3 nucleotides are TGCGCCAGCAGCCTACAAGGACAGATAGACTATGGCTACACCTTC.

The chain is built from TRBV6-1 and TRBJ1-4; 12 bases are shared with TRBD1. Germline CDR1 MNHNS, CDR2 SASEGT. The CDR3 spans 14 residues. With V trimmed by 11 bases and J by 8 bases, 9 bases remained unmatched. As DNA, the CDR3 is TGTGCCGGGGCGGCCGGGACAGGGGGCGAAAAACTGTTTTTT. It is translated as CAGAAGTGGEKLFF.

This clone occurred many times. This sequence joins TRBV6-1 and TRBJ2-6; D gene uncertain. The CDR3 is 15 amino acids. The V gene lost 5 bases and the J gene lost 0 bases, with 8 bases spanning the gap. CDR1 and CDR2 (germline): MNHNS, SASEGT. This CDR3 is CASSTQDSGANVLTF. The CDR3 DNA reads as TGTGCCAGCAGTACCCAGGACTCTGGGGCCAACGTCCTGACTTTC.

The table lists this clone with a count of one. The chain joins TRBV27 to TRBJ1-2; no firm D call. With 0 bases removed from V and 6 bases from J, the gap between germline ends came to 8 bases. This CDR3 region has 13 residues. Germline loops: CDR1 MNHEY, CDR2 SMNVEV (reference sequence). The CDR3 nucleotides are TGTGCCAGCAGTTTATCAGGGAGGAATGGCTACACCTTC. Translating it yields CASSLSGRNGYTF.

The V gene is TRBV29-1, the J gene TRBJ2-1; D call uncertain. The V and J ends lost 0 bases and 6 bases respectively, with 18 bases between them. Germline V gives CDR1 SQVTM, CDR2 ANQGSEA. The CDR3 loop spans 16 amino acids. The CDR3 nucleotides are TGCAGCGTTGAAGAGAGGAGAAAGCCCCACGGCAATGAGCAGTTCTTC. This translates into CSVEERRKPHGNEQFF.

This clone was counted a single time. The J gene is TRBJ2-7, the V gene TRBV27; D unresolved. Germline CDR1 and CDR2: MNHEY and SMNVEV (reference sequence). The V end was cut by 0 bases, the J end by 1 base, with 7 bases between. This CDR3 region has 14 residues. The DNA of the CDR3 is TGTGCCAGCAGTTTATCTATTATTTCCTACGAGCAGTACTTC. Translating gives CASSLSIISYEQYF.

This clone was found a few times. The chain recombines TRBV4-1 with TRBJ2-5; D is unclear. The germline V and J ends were trimmed by 4 bases and 3 bases, with 15 bases remaining between them. Germline CDR1 is MGHRA and CDR2 is YSYEKL. The CDR3 totals 15 residues. This CDR3 is CASSPVTDPKETQYF. DNA of the CDR3: TGCGCCAGCAGCCCCGTCACTGATCCTAAAGAGACCCAGTACTTC.

The gene calls are TRBV5-1 and TRBJ2-7; the match to TRBD2 covers 7 bases. Looked up from germline, CDR1 is SGHRS and CDR2 is YFSETQ. The trim removed 4 bases at V and 1 base at J, leaving 5 bases unmatched. This CDR3 comprises 14 residues. CDR3 nucleotides: TGCGCCAGCAGCCCCGGGGGGTTGTCCTACGAGCAGTACTTC. Protein product: CASSPGGLSYEQYF.

This chain links TRBV5-1 with TRBJ1-2; 9 nucleotides line up with TRBD1. The CDR3 totals 12 residues. Germline V CDR1 and CDR2: SGHRS, YFSETQ. The trim removed 7 bases at V and 8 bases at J, leaving 6 bases unmatched. CDR3 in amino acids: CASARQGGGYTF. DNA of the CDR3: TGCGCCAGCGCACGACAGGGGGGCGGCTACACCTTC.

The V and J genes are TRBV7-9 and TRBJ1-2; D possibly corresponds to TRBD1 (6 bases). The CDR3 has 15 residues. CDR1 and CDR2 (germline): SEHNR, FQNEAQ (reference sequence). Deletions cut 4 bases from V and 2 bases from J, with 14 bases between. For the CDR3, the DNA is TGTGCCAGCAGCTCATTCGATGGACAGAACTATGGCTACACCTTC. This codes for CASSSFDGQNYGYTF.

The gene calls are TRBV7-9 and TRBJ1-2; a weak D match, TRBD1 (6 bases). This CDR3 contains 16 residues. CDR1 is SEHNR, CDR2 FQNEAQ, per germline (reference sequence). Trimming left V 5 bases short and J 4 bases short, with 20 bases between. CDR3: CASSALTGPQSYGYTF. CDR3 DNA sequence: TGTGCCAGCAGCGCCTTAACAGGGCCCCAAAGCTATGGCTACACCTTC.

This clone came up once. The chain has TRBV19 and TRBJ2-7, with 7 positions matching TRBD1. The CDR3 is made up of 15 amino acids. J lost 0 bases, V lost 5 bases, and 7 bases had no gene match. Germline CDR1 reads LNHDA; CDR2 reads SQIVND (reference sequence). The DNA for the CDR3 is TGTGCCAGTAGTTCCGGGACAGCCTCCTCCTACGAGCAGTACTTC. Translating it yields CASSSGTASSYEQYF.

The chain carries TRBV27 and TRBJ2-2; 8 nucleotides line up with TRBD1. The CDR3 is 15 amino acids. The V gene's germline CDR1 is MNHEY and CDR2 SMNVEV (reference sequence). The V gene end was trimmed by 5 bases and the J gene end by 9 bases; junction bases not matched to a gene: 11. The CDR3 sequence: CASSPTGTGARELFF. Written as DNA, the CDR3 is TGTGCCAGCAGTCCTACCGGGACAGGAGCCCGGGAGCTGTTTTTT.

This chain links TRBV13 with TRBJ1-1; 7 nucleotides align to TRBD1. CDR1 is PRHDT and CDR2 is FYEKMQ in the germline V gene (reference sequence). CDR3 length equals 14 residues. The ends lost 4 bases at V and 0 bases at J; junction bases unmatched: 2. In DNA, the CDR3 is TGTGCCAGCAGCTCGGACAGGATGAACACTGAAGCTTTCTTT. Translation gives CASSSDRMNTEAFF.

In its sample, this clone was seen once. This chain uses TRBV6-6 with TRBJ2-3, with 11 bases that match TRBD2. CDR3 length: 16 amino acids. Germline CDR1 MNHNY, CDR2 SVGAGI (reference sequence). V gave up 5 bases and J gave up 3 bases; unmatched junction bases: 7. CDR3 nucleotide sequence: TGTGCCAGCAGTAGCCCCACTAGCGGGAGTACAGATACGCAGTATTTT. Encoded protein: CASSSPTSGSTDTQYF.

The V gene is TRBV7-6, the J gene TRBJ1-5; D is ambiguous. This CDR3 has 14 amino acids. Looked up from germline, CDR1 is SGHVS and CDR2 is FNYEAQ. Trimming took off 0 bases at V and 3 bases at J, with 6 bases between the two ends. This CDR3 is CASSLAGSNQPQHF. The DNA of the CDR3 is TGTGCCAGCAGCTTAGCCGGGTCCAATCAGCCCCAGCATTTT.